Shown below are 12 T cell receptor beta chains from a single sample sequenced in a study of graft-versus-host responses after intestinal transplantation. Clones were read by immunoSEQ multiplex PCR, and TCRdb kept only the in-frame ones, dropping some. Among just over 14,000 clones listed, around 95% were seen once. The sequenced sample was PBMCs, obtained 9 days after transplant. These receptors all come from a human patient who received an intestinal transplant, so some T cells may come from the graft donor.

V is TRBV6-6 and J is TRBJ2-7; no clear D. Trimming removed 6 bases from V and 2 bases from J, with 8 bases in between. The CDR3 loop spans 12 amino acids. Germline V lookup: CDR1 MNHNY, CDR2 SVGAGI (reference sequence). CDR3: CASSTVAYEQYF. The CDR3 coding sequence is TGTGCCAGCAGCACGGTGGCCTACGAGCAGTACTTC.

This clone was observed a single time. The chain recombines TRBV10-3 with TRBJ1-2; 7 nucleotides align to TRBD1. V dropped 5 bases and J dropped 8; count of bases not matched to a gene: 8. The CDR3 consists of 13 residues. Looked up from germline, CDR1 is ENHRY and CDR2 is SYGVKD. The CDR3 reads CAISYTGERGYTF. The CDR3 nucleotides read TGTGCCATCAGTTACACAGGGGAGAGGGGCTACACCTTC.

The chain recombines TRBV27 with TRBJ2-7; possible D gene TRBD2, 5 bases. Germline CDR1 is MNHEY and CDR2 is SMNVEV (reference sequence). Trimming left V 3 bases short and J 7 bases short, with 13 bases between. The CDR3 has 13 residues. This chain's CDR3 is CASSFGDSGEQYF. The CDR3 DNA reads TGTGCCAGCAGTTTTGGAGACTCGGGGGAGCAGTACTTC.

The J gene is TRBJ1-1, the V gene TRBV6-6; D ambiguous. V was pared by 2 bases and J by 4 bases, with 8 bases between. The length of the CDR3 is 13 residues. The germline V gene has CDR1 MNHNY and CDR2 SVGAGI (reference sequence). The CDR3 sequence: CASSYAGSTEAFF. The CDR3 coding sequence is TGTGCCAGCAGTTACGCGGGGAGCACTGAAGCTTTCTTT.

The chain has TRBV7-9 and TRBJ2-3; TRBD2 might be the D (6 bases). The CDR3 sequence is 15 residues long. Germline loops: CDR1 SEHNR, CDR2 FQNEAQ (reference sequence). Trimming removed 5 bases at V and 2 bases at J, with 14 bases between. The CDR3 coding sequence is TGTGCCAGCAGCCCCTTAGGCGGGATCACAGATACGCAGTATTTT. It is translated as CASSPLGGITDTQYF. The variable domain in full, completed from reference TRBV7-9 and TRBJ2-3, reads DTGVSQNPRHKITKRGQNVTFRCDPISEHNRLYWYRQTLGQGPEFLTYFQNEAQLEKSRLLSDRFSAERPKGSFSTLEIQRTEQGDSAMYLCASSPLGGITDTQYFGPGTRLTVL.

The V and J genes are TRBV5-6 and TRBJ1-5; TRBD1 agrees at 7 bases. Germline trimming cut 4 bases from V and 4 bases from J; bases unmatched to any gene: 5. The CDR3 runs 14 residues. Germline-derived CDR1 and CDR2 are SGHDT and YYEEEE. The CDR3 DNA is TGTGCCAGCAGCCCAGACAGGGAAAATCAGCCCCAGCATTTT. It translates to CASSPDRENQPQHF.

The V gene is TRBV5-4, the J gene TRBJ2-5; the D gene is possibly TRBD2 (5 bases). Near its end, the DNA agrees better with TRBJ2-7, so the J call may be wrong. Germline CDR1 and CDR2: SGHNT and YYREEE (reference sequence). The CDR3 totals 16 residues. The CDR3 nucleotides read TGTGCCAGCAGCTCGGCATTATCGGGGTTTACCTACGAGCAGTACTTC. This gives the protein CASSSALSGFTYEQYF.

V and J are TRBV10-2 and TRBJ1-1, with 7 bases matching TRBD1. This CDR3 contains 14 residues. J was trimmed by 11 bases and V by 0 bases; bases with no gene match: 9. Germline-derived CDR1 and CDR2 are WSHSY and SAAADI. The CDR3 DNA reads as TGCGCCAGCAGTGAGTCGTTAGAGGGGGCGCCGGCTTTCTTT. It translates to CASSESLEGAPAFF.

CDR3 sequence reads: CSARNTEAFF. CDR3 in DNA: TGCAGTGCGAGAAACACTGAAGCTTTCTTT. V gene TRBV20-1 combines with J gene TRBJ1-1; no firm D call. The CDR3 has 10 amino acids. V lost 6 bases to trimming and J lost 2 bases, with 4 bases between them. Germline V gene data show CDR1 as DFQATT and CDR2 as SNEGSKA (reference sequence).

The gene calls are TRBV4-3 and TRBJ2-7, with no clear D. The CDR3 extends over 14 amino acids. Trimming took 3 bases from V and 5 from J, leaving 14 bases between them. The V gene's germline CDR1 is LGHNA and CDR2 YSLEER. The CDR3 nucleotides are TGCGCCAGCAGCCAGCCCAGACAAAACCACGAGCAGTACTTC. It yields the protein CASSQPRQNHEQYF.

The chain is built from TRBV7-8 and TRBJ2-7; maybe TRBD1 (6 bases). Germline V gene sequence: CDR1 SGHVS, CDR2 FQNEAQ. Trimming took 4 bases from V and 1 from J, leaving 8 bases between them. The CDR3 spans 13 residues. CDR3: CASSSDSSYEQYF. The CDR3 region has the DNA TGTGCCAGCAGCTCGGACAGTTCCTACGAGCAGTACTTC.

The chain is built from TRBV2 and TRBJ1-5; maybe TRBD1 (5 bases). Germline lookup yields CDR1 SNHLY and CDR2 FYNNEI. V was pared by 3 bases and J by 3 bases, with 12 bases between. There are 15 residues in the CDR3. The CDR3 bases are TGTGCCAGCAGTGAGCTCCAGGGTCTCAATCAGCCCCAGCATTTT. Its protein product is CASSELQGLNQPQHF.